The T cell receptor beta chain described here comes from a study of T-cell memory formation after mild COVID-19. Study results and limitations: Clones that shrank (day 15 to 85) were balanced CD4/CD8, whereas later expanders leaned CD4+. Largely, contracting CD4+ clones fell within CM and EM, and contracting CD8+ clones within EMRA.

This clonotype was observed a few times. The antigen is not known. TCRdb processed the 5' RACE reads anew with MiXCR; each CDR3 protein has one entry. Of a few hundred thousand distinct CDR3 sequences in the sample, roughly 21% were seen once. Losses at the gene ends were 5 bases for V and 7 bases for J; bases not matched to a gene: 4. This CDR3 region has 14 residues. Looked up from germline, CDR1 is SGDLS and CDR2 is YYNGEE. This chain links TRBV9 with TRBJ2-1; 12 bases agree with TRBD2. Input material: PBMCs or a T cell subset sorted from them (not recorded which). The origin of this receptor is an adult woman who had mild COVID-19 (a few samples of this study predate the infection). Cell type and time point are not known. CDR3: CASSKTSGGNEQFF. The CDR3 DNA reads TGTGCCAGCAGTAAAACTAGCGGGGGGAATGAGCAGTTCTTC.